The 28 T cell receptor beta chains reported below all come from one sample, sequenced in a study of CD8+CD57+ T cells in acquired aplastic anemia. Whoever was chosen for sequencing had shown CD8+CD57+ cell expansion by flow cytometry. The template for TCR beta VDJ and CDR3 sequence profiling was genomic DNA. TCRdb called the reads again in MiXCR, with one record for every CDR3 protein. The data show around 80,000 distinct CDR3 sequences, around 70% seen once. Material: sorted CD4+, CD8+, or CD8+CD57+ T cells (not recorded which) from PBMCs. Receptors were obtained from a human donor with aplastic anemia.

The chain links TRBV7-9 to TRBJ2-5, with no clear D. The CDR3 contains 12 residues. V was pared by 4 bases and J by 5 bases, with 8 bases between. The V gene's germline CDR1 is SEHNR and CDR2 FQNEAQ (reference sequence). The CDR3 DNA sequence: TGTGCCAGCAGCTGGAGTACGGAGACCCAGTACTTC. This encodes CASSWSTETQYF.

This clonotype is a singleton in its sample. This sequence joins TRBV20-1 and TRBJ2-4; 7 bases fit TRBD2. From germline, CDR1 is DFQATT and CDR2 SNEGSKA (reference sequence). Losses at the gene ends were 5 bases for V and 8 bases for J; bases not matched to a gene: 9. The CDR3 has 13 residues. The CDR3 loop reads CSAELALGDIQYF. In DNA form, the CDR3 reads TGCAGTGCTGAACTAGCGCTGGGAGACATTCAGTACTTC.

CDR3 amino acids: CSAAPSGMTSNYGYTF. The DNA of the CDR3 is TGCAGCGCCGCTCCCTCAGGAATGACCTCTAACTATGGCTACACCTTC. J is TRBJ1-2 and V is TRBV29-1; unclear D gene. Germline assignment: CDR1 SQVTM and CDR2 ANQGSEA. Trimming pared 7 bases from V and 0 bases from J, leaving 21 bases between. This CDR3 comprises 16 residues.

The V call is TRBV10-1, the J call TRBJ2-2; TRBD1 matches 7 bases. The germline V gene encodes CDR1 WNHNN and CDR2 SYGVQD (reference sequence). V lost 6 bases to trimming and J lost 5 bases; unmatched junction nucleotides: 3. The CDR3 spans 13 residues. CDR3 loop: CASSRQGTGELFF. For the CDR3, the DNA is TGCGCCAGCAGCCGACAGGGAACCGGGGAGCTGTTTTTT.

The chain couples TRBV7-3 to TRBJ2-7; weak D call: TRBD1 (5 bases). This CDR3 contains 13 residues. The germline CDR1 and CDR2 sequences are SGHTA and FQGTGA. Trimming pared 4 bases from V and 7 bases from J, leaving 14 bases between. CDR3 nucleotide sequence: TGTGCCAGCAGCTCCCAAACAGGTCTGGAGCAGTACTTC. It is translated as CASSSQTGLEQYF.

The chain is built from TRBV7-8 and TRBJ1-2; D is ambiguous. Trimming removed 5 bases at V and 6 bases at J, with 7 bases between. This CDR3 has 11 residues. Germline lookup yields CDR1 SGHVS and CDR2 FQNEAQ. This CDR3 is CASSPLDGYTF. The CDR3 DNA reads as TGTGCCAGCAGCCCCTTAGATGGCTACACCTTC.

This clonotype appeared many times. The chain joins TRBV9 to TRBJ2-7; TRBD2 agrees at 7 bases. CDR1 is SGDLS, CDR2 YYNGEE, per germline. The CDR3 sequence is 15 residues long. The J segment lost 5 bases and the V segment lost 0 bases, leaving 8 bases of the junction unmatched. The CDR3 DNA reads as TGTGCCAGCAGCGTAGAAGCGGGGAGTGGCGACGAGCAGTACTTC. It translates to CASSVEAGSGDEQYF.

The rearrangement links TRBV15 to TRBJ1-3; D ambiguous. V was pared by 1 base and J by 4 bases, with 14 bases between. Germline V CDR1 and CDR2: LNHNV, YYDKDF (reference sequence). There are 16 residues in the CDR3. The CDR3 DNA reads TGTGCCACCAGCAGAGGAAGTACTACCCTCGGAAACACCATATATTTT. It yields the protein CATSRGSTTLGNTIYF.

Ten or more counts support this clonotype. The J gene is TRBJ2-2, the V gene TRBV12-3 or TRBV12-4, with a tentative D call TRBD2 (6 bases). Trimming removed 6 bases from V and 5 bases from J, with 13 bases in between. The CDR3 loop spans 14 amino acids. The CDR3 protein is CASSPSSETGELFF. CDR3 coding DNA: TGTGCCAGCAGCCCTTCTAGCGAAACCGGGGAGCTGTTTTTT.

This chain connects TRBV12-5 to TRBJ1-1; D remains unclear. V lost 2 bases to trimming and J lost 6 bases, with 13 bases between them. CDR3 size: 14 residues. CDR1 is LGHNT, CDR2 FRNRAP, per germline. In DNA, the CDR3 is TGTGCTAGTGGTTTGTCGTCAGGTGTGGCTGAAGCTTTCTTT. It encodes CASGLSSGVAEAFF.

This chain links TRBV7-9 with TRBJ1-2, with a tentative D call TRBD1 (6 bases). This CDR3 is built from 15 residues. From germline, CDR1 is SEHNR and CDR2 FQNEAQ (reference sequence). With 6 bases removed from V and 3 bases from J, the gap between germline ends came to 17 bases. The CDR3 DNA reads as TGTGCCAGCAGTCAGCAGTCGGGGGCTGACTATGGCTACACCTTC. Translation: CASSQQSGADYGYTF.

The CDR3 loop is CASSLGQGSGSPLHF. CDR3 nucleotides: TGCGCCAGCAGCTTGGGACAGGGCTCGGGTTCACCCCTCCACTTT. The V call is TRBV5-1, the J call TRBJ1-6; 7 nucleotides line up with TRBD1. From germline, CDR1 is SGHRS and CDR2 YFSETQ. V lost 0 bases and J lost 9; bases outside the gene matches: 6. The CDR3 runs 15 residues.

The chain links TRBV7-2 to TRBJ2-7; D is perhaps TRBD1 (6 bases). CDR1 is SGHTA, CDR2 FQGNSA, per germline. The CDR3 has 15 residues. The V end lost 0 bases, the J end lost 5 bases, and 14 bases lay between the germline ends. This CDR3 reads CASSLAWQGGDEQYF. The CDR3 DNA reads as TGTGCCAGCAGCTTAGCGTGGCAAGGGGGAGACGAGCAGTACTTC.

This chain links TRBV4-1 with TRBJ1-1, with D hard to call. V lost 1 base and J lost 5, with 14 bases in between. Germline loops: CDR1 MGHRA, CDR2 YSYEKL. This CDR3 region has 15 residues. Here the CDR3 reads CASSQGLIIETEAFF. DNA for the CDR3: TGCGCCAGCAGCCAAGGGCTTATTATAGAAACTGAAGCTTTCTTT.

The CDR3 sequence is CATSAPEGSYGYTF. The CDR3 DNA reads TGTGCCACCAGTGCACCGGAAGGGTCTTATGGCTACACCTTC. The V and J genes are TRBV24-1 and TRBJ1-2, with unresolved D. V lost 5 bases to trimming and J lost 5 bases, with 14 bases between them. Germline CDR1 KGHDR, CDR2 SFDVKD. This CDR3 is built from 14 residues.

J is TRBJ2-2 and V is TRBV29-1; a possible D gene is TRBD1 (6 bases). The CDR3 runs to 13 residues. CDR1 and CDR2 (germline): SQVTM, ANQGSEA. Between the trimmed V and J ends, which lost 5 bases and 1 base, there was a span of 8 bases. The CDR3 sequence is CSVRQENTGELFF. As DNA, the CDR3 is TGCAGCGTTAGACAGGAGAACACCGGGGAGCTGTTTTTT.

This chain links TRBV10-3 with TRBJ1-5, with D possibly being TRBD1 (5 bases). This CDR3 region has 13 residues. CDR1 ENHRY and CDR2 SYGVKD come from the germline V gene. Trimming shortened V by 4 bases and J by 5 bases, and 9 bases separated the two germline ends. The CDR3 loop is CAISGTGDQPQHF. CDR3 bases: TGTGCCATCAGTGGGACGGGGGATCAGCCCCAGCATTTT.

The gene calls are TRBV7-2 and TRBJ2-7; D is uncertain. This CDR3 comprises 13 residues. The germline CDR1 and CDR2 sequences are SGHTA and FQGNSA. The V gene lost 2 bases and the J gene lost 5 bases, with 10 bases spanning the gap. The CDR3 bases are TGTGCCAGCAGCTTACCGGCCGCAAACGAGCAGTACTTC. Translation: CASSLPAANEQYF.

This chain joins TRBV14 and TRBJ1-6; no reliable D call. CDR3 length: 16 residues. Germline values: CDR1 SGHDN, CDR2 FVKESK. Trimming removed 1 base at V and 5 bases at J, with 12 bases between. CDR3 bases: TGTGCCAGCAGCCAAGCCCGGAATGCCAATAATTCACCCCTCCACTTT. It encodes CASSQARNANNSPLHF.

Worth noting for this clonotype: An end of the junction differs from the germline gene, which may be a read error. The genes are TRBV10-3 and TRBJ1-2, with a tentative D call TRBD1 (6 bases). Germline V lookup: CDR1 ENHRY, CDR2 SYGVKD. The CDR3 contains 13 residues. CDR3 nucleotides: TGTGTCATCAGGCTCCATAACAGGGAGGGCTACACCTTC. Amino acid sequence: CVIRLHNREGYTF.

The chain joins TRBV25-1 to TRBJ2-7; D is uncertain. V was trimmed by 6 bases and J by 3 bases, leaving 9 bases between them. CDR1 is MGHDK and CDR2 is SYGVNS in the germline V gene. The CDR3 runs to 12 residues. The chain's CDR3 is CASRDGYYEQYF. The DNA of the CDR3 is TGTGCCAGCAGGGACGGATACTACGAGCAGTACTTC.

This chain links TRBV10-3 with TRBJ2-3, with TRBD2 identical over 7 bases. Germline loops: CDR1 ENHRY, CDR2 SYGVKD. J gave up 6 bases and V 0 bases, and 3 bases lay outside the gene matches. This CDR3 region has 14 residues. The CDR3 is CAISESDGRDTQYF. The CDR3 DNA reads as TGTGCCATCAGTGAGTCGGACGGGAGGGATACGCAGTATTTT.

This clonotype has only a few counts. CDR3 sequence: CASSEIRGIGDEQYF. Written as DNA, the CDR3 is TGCGCCAGCAGTGAAATAAGGGGGATAGGGGACGAGCAGTACTTC. This rearrangement joins TRBV10-1 to TRBJ2-7, with D maybe TRBD1 (6 bases). The CDR3 runs 15 residues. Per the germline V gene, CDR1 is WNHNN and CDR2 is SYGVQD (reference sequence). Between the trimmed V and J ends, which lost 3 bases and 5 bases, there was a span of 17 bases.

V usage is TRBV29-1 and J usage is TRBJ2-7; 8 bases fit TRBD1. CDR3 length equals 17 residues. The germline CDR1 and CDR2 sequences are SQVTM and ANQGSEA. The ends lost 1 base at V and 1 base at J; junction bases unmatched: 12. CDR3 amino acids: CSVEALVQGALSYEQYF. CDR3 DNA: TGCAGCGTTGAAGCACTCGTTCAGGGGGCCTTGTCCTACGAGCAGTACTTC.

This clonotype was seen a handful of times. V usage is TRBV19 and J usage is TRBJ1-5; 9 bases map to TRBD1. The CDR3 is made up of 13 amino acids. Germline loops: CDR1 LNHDA, CDR2 SQIVND (reference sequence). The V gene end was trimmed by 3 bases and the J gene end by 7 bases; junction bases not matched to a gene: 1. The CDR3 loop is CASSMDRGQPQHF. CDR3 nucleotides: TGTGCCAGTAGTATGGACAGGGGCCAGCCCCAGCATTTT.

The rearrangement joins TRBV5-8 to TRBJ2-7; D possibly corresponds to TRBD1 (5 bases). V was trimmed by 0 bases and J by 1 base, leaving 11 bases between them. Germline CDR1 reads SGHTS; CDR2 reads YDEGEE. The CDR3 is 15 residues long. DNA of the CDR3: TGTGCCAGCAGCTTGGGTTGGTCAGGGTCCTACGAGCAGTACTTC. This translates into CASSLGWSGSYEQYF.

This clonotype was detected ten times or more. The rearrangement uses TRBV24-1 and TRBJ1-5, with TRBD1 identical over 9 bases. V lost 3 bases, J lost 5 bases, and 10 bases stayed unmatched. The length of the CDR3 is 17 residues. Germline loops: CDR1 KGHDR, CDR2 SFDVKD. The CDR3 sequence is CATSDAGQGRGYQPQHF. The CDR3 bases are TGTGCCACCAGTGATGCGGGACAGGGAAGGGGGTATCAGCCCCAGCATTTT.

The chain links TRBV2 to TRBJ2-7; 7 nucleotides match TRBD1. The CDR3 sequence is 13 residues long. CDR1 is SNHLY, CDR2 FYNNEI, per germline. J gave up 3 bases and V 6 bases, and 5 bases lay outside the gene matches. This chain's CDR3 is CASSEGQLYEQYF. The CDR3 DNA reads as TGTGCCAGCAGCGAGGGACAGCTCTACGAGCAGTACTTC.